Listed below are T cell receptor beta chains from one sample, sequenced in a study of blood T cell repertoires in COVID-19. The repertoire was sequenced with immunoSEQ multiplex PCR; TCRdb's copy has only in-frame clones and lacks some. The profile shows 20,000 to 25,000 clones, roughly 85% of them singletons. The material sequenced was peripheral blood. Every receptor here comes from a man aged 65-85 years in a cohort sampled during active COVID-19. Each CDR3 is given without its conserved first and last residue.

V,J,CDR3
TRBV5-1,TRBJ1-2,ASSLTSNYGYT
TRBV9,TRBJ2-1,ASSPTSGATYNEQF
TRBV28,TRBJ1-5,ASSLLAGGQPQH
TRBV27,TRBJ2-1,ASSLSGSGSVNEQF
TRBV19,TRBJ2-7,ASSKQGQGIYEQY
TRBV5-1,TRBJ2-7,ASSLSGRAYEQY
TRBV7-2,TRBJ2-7,ASSLDGTAGSYEQY
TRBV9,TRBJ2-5,ASSVTSDQETQY
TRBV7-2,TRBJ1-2,ASSLGAGRGYT
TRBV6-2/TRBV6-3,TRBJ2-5,ASSYVGAGETQY
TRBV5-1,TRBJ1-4,ASMGGSGATNEKLF
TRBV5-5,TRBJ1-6,ASSLQDRGRSPLH
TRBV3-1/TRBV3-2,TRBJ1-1,ASSQEGGNTEAF
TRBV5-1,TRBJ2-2,ASLLGTLNTGELF
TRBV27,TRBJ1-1,ASSYGTAPSRAF
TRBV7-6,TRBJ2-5,ASSASPGETQY
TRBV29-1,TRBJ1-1,SGGTARNTEAF
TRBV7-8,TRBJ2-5,ASSQVAPKVKETQY
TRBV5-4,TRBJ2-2,ASSLAGGTGELF
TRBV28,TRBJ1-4,ASSLSGTPWVF
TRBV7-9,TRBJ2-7,ASSLAESGEQY
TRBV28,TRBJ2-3,ASSLLVTTLGGTQY
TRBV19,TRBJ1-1,ASSITRNTEAF
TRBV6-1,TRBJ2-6,ASSELTAGAHSGANVLT
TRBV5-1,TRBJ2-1,ASSLVQSYNEQF
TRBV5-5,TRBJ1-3,ASRVGTENTIY
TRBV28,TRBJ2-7,ASNKPLAGRRYEQY
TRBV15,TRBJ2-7,ATSDGGRGSTRGEQY
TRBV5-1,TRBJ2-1,ASSGVGTSDYNEQF
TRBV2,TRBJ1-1,ARGTGDTEAF
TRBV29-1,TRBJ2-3,SVTRGGADTQY
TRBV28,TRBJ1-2,ASSLHGQGTNYGYT
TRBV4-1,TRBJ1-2,ASSQDRGVNYGYT
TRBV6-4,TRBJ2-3,ASSDGQRGTDTQY
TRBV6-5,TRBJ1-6,ASGPSGSGRSPLH
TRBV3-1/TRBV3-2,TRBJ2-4,ASSQDLNRGNIQY
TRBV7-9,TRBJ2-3,ASSQGAGVTDTQY
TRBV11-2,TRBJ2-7,ASSPGGHRDSYEQY
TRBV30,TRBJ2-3,AWSMGAPGTQY
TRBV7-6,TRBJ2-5,ASSLTSGSKETQY
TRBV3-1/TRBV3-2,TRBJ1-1,ASSQHRVSTEAF
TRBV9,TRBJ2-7,ASSVGGDSSYEQY
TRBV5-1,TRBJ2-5,ASSTTSGRVETQY
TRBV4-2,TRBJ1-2,ASSSQTGGDYGYT
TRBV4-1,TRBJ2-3,ASSFGGRGTDTQY
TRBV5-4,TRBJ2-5,ASSLGTAGGPETQY
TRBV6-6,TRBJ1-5,ASSPPGGYSNQPQH